A selection of T cell receptor beta chains follows, all from one sample in a study of blood T cell repertoires in COVID-19. Profiled with immunoSEQ multiplex PCR; TCRdb holds only in-frame clones, not every one. The sample has over 30,000 clones, around 90% seen once; the top ten hold less than 15%. The sequenced material came from peripheral blood. The receptors here all came from a man aged 65 to 85 with active COVID-19. Each CDR3 is given with its conserved first and last residue. The order of the fields is J gene, V gene, clone size, D gene, CDR3 protein, CDR3 DNA. The D gene is left open where the match is weak. Size tells how often a clone was seen (once, few, many) or the class of an expanded clone, and some rows leave it out.

j_gene: TRBJ2-3
v_gene: TRBV7-8
abundance: few
d_gene: NA
CDR3aa: CASSANQSPDTQYF
CDR3nt: TGTGCCAGCAGCGCTAACCAATCCCCAGATACGCAGTATTTT

j_gene: TRBJ2-7
v_gene: TRBV19
abundance: NA
d_gene: TRBD1
CDR3aa: CASSLHRGYEQYF
CDR3nt: TGTGCCAGTAGTCTCCACAGGGGTTACGAGCAGTACTTC

j_gene: TRBJ2-3
v_gene: TRBV7-9
abundance: NA
d_gene: NA
CDR3aa: CASTREGSTDTQYF
CDR3nt: TGTGCCAGCACCCGTGAGGGTAGCACAGATACGCAGTATTTT

j_gene: TRBJ1-5
v_gene: TRBV6-2/TRBV6-3
abundance: few
d_gene: NA
CDR3aa: CASSYNPGGPDHQPQHF
CDR3nt: TGTGCCAGCAGCTATAACCCCGGAGGGCCAGACCATCAGCCCCAGCATTTT

j_gene: TRBJ2-7
v_gene: TRBV5-6
abundance: NA
d_gene: NA
CDR3aa: CASSLVAGYEQYF
CDR3nt: TGTGCCAGCAGCTTGGTGGCTGGCTACGAGCAGTACTTC

j_gene: TRBJ1-1
v_gene: TRBV4-3
abundance: NA
d_gene: NA
CDR3aa: CASSQDRGFEAFF
CDR3nt: TGCGCCAGCAGCCAAGATAGAGGATTTGAAGCTTTCTTT

j_gene: TRBJ1-2
v_gene: TRBV28
abundance: NA
d_gene: NA
CDR3aa: CASRDNSFGGYTF
CDR3nt: TGTGCCAGCAGAGATAACAGTTTCGGTGGCTACACCTTC

j_gene: TRBJ1-5
v_gene: TRBV24-1
abundance: NA
d_gene: NA
CDR3aa: CATSDSNQPQHF
CDR3nt: TGTGCCACCAGTGATTCTAACCAGCCCCAGCATTTT

j_gene: TRBJ2-1
v_gene: TRBV11-2
abundance: NA
d_gene: NA
CDR3aa: CASSLGLASDEQFF
CDR3nt: TGTGCCAGCAGCTTAGGATTAGCATCCGATGAGCAGTTCTTC

j_gene: TRBJ1-1
v_gene: TRBV19
abundance: medium-sized
d_gene: NA
CDR3aa: CASSIMGGTEAFF
CDR3nt: TGTGCCAGTAGTATTATGGGGGGTACTGAAGCTTTCTTT

j_gene: TRBJ1-4
v_gene: TRBV7-2
abundance: NA
d_gene: TRBD1
CDR3aa: CASSKQGASGEKLFF
CDR3nt: TGTGCCAGCAGCAAGCAGGGGGCCAGTGGAGAAAAACTGTTTTTT

j_gene: TRBJ2-1
v_gene: TRBV9
abundance: NA
d_gene: TRBD2
CDR3aa: CASSEMPSGGASYNEQFF
CDR3nt: TGTGCCAGCAGCGAAATGCCTAGCGGCGGAGCCTCCTACAATGAGCAGTTCTTC

j_gene: TRBJ1-3
v_gene: TRBV28
abundance: NA
d_gene: NA
CDR3aa: CASSNGGIPGNTIYF
CDR3nt: TGTGCCAGCAGCAACGGAGGGATCCCTGGAAACACCATATATTTT

j_gene: TRBJ2-3
v_gene: TRBV7-9
abundance: NA
d_gene: NA
CDR3aa: CASSFAWTSTDTQYF
CDR3nt: TGTGCCAGCAGCTTTGCCTGGACTAGCACAGATACGCAGTATTTT

j_gene: TRBJ2-1
v_gene: TRBV5-1
abundance: NA
d_gene: TRBD2
CDR3aa: CASSLGGSGTYNEQFF
CDR3nt: TGCGCCAGCAGCTTGGGAGGTAGCGGGACCTACAATGAGCAGTTCTTC

j_gene: TRBJ2-3
v_gene: TRBV11-2
abundance: NA
d_gene: TRBD2
CDR3aa: CASSLEKPSGKVTDTQYF
CDR3nt: TGTGCCAGCAGCTTAGAGAAGCCCAGCGGGAAAGTTACAGATACGCAGTATTTT

j_gene: TRBJ1-1
v_gene: TRBV18
abundance: NA
d_gene: NA
CDR3aa: CASSPMSTRGADTEAFF
CDR3nt: TGTGCCAGCTCCCCAATGTCGACTCGGGGGGCGGACACTGAAGCTTTCTTT

j_gene: TRBJ2-3
v_gene: TRBV12-5
abundance: NA
d_gene: TRBD1
CDR3aa: CASGLGGQGASDTQYF
CDR3nt: TGTGCTAGTGGTTTGGGAGGACAGGGGGCATCTGATACGCAGTATTTT

j_gene: TRBJ2-7
v_gene: TRBV7-2
abundance: NA
d_gene: NA
CDR3aa: CASSLDGGEQYF
CDR3nt: TGTGCCAGCAGCCTGGACGGGGGCGAGCAGTACTTC

j_gene: TRBJ1-2
v_gene: TRBV2
abundance: NA
d_gene: NA
CDR3aa: CASSPSEIGVNGYTF
CDR3nt: TGTGCCAGCAGTCCCTCAGAGATCGGGGTTAATGGCTACACCTTC

j_gene: TRBJ2-7
v_gene: TRBV7-9
abundance: NA
d_gene: NA
CDR3aa: CASSLQSYEQYF
CDR3nt: TGTGCCAGCAGCTTACAATCCTACGAGCAGTACTTC

j_gene: TRBJ2-7
v_gene: TRBV11-1
abundance: NA
d_gene: TRBD1
CDR3aa: CASSSSGNRGEQYF
CDR3nt: TGTGCCAGCAGTTCCTCAGGAAACAGGGGCGAGCAGTACTTC

j_gene: TRBJ1-5
v_gene: TRBV5-5
abundance: once
d_gene: NA
CDR3aa: CASSLRASTDNQPQHF
CDR3nt: TGTGCCAGCAGCTTGCGGGCTTCGACAGACAATCAGCCCCAGCATTTT

j_gene: TRBJ1-2
v_gene: TRBV3-1/TRBV3-2
abundance: NA
d_gene: TRBD1
CDR3aa: CASSHHRGHADGYTF
CDR3nt: TGTGCCAGCAGCCACCACAGGGGGCATGCGGATGGCTACACCTTC

j_gene: TRBJ2-7
v_gene: TRBV3-1/TRBV3-2
abundance: NA
d_gene: NA
CDR3aa: CASSPWAGMDEQYF
CDR3nt: TGTGCCAGCAGCCCCTGGGCGGGTATGGACGAGCAGTACTTC

j_gene: TRBJ1-2
v_gene: TRBV6-5
abundance: NA
d_gene: TRBD1
CDR3aa: CASSYPGQGFGGYTF
CDR3nt: TGTGCCAGCAGTTACCCGGGACAGGGGTTCGGTGGCTACACCTTC

j_gene: TRBJ2-1
v_gene: TRBV15
abundance: NA
d_gene: TRBD2
CDR3aa: CATRTTGLINEQFF
CDR3nt: TGTGCCACCAGAACCACGGGACTAATAAATGAGCAGTTCTTC

j_gene: TRBJ2-3
v_gene: TRBV28
abundance: NA
d_gene: NA
CDR3aa: CASSSPDTQYF
CDR3nt: TGTGCCAGCAGCTCTCCAGATACGCAGTATTTT

j_gene: TRBJ1-5
v_gene: TRBV29-1
abundance: NA
d_gene: NA
CDR3aa: CSVGSSSPHSNQPQHF
CDR3nt: TGCAGCGTTGGGAGCTCTTCTCCACATAGCAATCAGCCCCAGCATTTT

j_gene: TRBJ1-2
v_gene: TRBV4-2
abundance: NA
d_gene: NA
CDR3aa: CASSQYRVEGYTF
CDR3nt: TGTGCCAGCAGCCAATACAGGGTAGAAGGCTACACCTTC

j_gene: TRBJ1-2
v_gene: TRBV19
abundance: NA
d_gene: NA
CDR3aa: CASSYAGLNYGYTF
CDR3nt: TGTGCCAGTAGTTACGCGGGGCTTAACTATGGCTACACCTTC

j_gene: TRBJ2-5
v_gene: TRBV9
abundance: NA
d_gene: NA
CDR3aa: CASSVAETQYF
CDR3nt: TGTGCCAGCAGCGTAGCGGAGACCCAGTACTTC

j_gene: TRBJ2-3
v_gene: TRBV6-4
abundance: NA
d_gene: TRBD2
CDR3aa: CASSVQAGGTVTQYF
CDR3nt: TGTGCCAGCAGTGTCCAAGCGGGAGGTACTGTTACGCAGTATTTT

j_gene: TRBJ2-1
v_gene: TRBV14
abundance: NA
d_gene: TRBD2
CDR3aa: CASQSLAGGGYEQFF
CDR3nt: TGTGCCAGCCAATCATTAGCGGGAGGCGGTTATGAGCAGTTCTTC

j_gene: TRBJ2-6
v_gene: TRBV19
abundance: NA
d_gene: NA
CDR3aa: CASTQPGSGANVLTF
CDR3nt: TGTGCCAGTACCCAGCCGGGGAGTGGGGCCAACGTCCTGACTTTC

j_gene: TRBJ1-2
v_gene: TRBV28
abundance: NA
d_gene: TRBD1
CDR3aa: CASSPGQGAGGYTF
CDR3nt: TGTGCCAGCAGCCCTGGACAGGGGGCTGGAGGCTACACCTTC

j_gene: TRBJ2-5
v_gene: TRBV19
abundance: NA
d_gene: TRBD2
CDR3aa: CASSMGLAGVETQYF
CDR3nt: TGTGCCAGTAGTATGGGTCTAGCGGGAGTAGAGACCCAGTACTTC

j_gene: TRBJ2-1
v_gene: TRBV29-1
abundance: few
d_gene: TRBD2
CDR3aa: CSVGTSDYNEQFF
CDR3nt: TGCAGCGTTGGGACTAGCGACTACAATGAGCAGTTCTTC

j_gene: TRBJ2-7
v_gene: TRBV10-2
abundance: NA
d_gene: NA
CDR3aa: CASSESFGVADSYEQYF
CDR3nt: TGCGCCAGCAGTGAGTCATTCGGGGTAGCGGACTCCTACGAGCAGTACTTC

j_gene: TRBJ2-3
v_gene: TRBV6-4
abundance: NA
d_gene: TRBD2
CDR3aa: CASRTSASTDTQYF
CDR3nt: TGTGCCAGCAGGACTAGCGCTAGCACAGATACGCAGTATTTT

j_gene: TRBJ2-1
v_gene: TRBV7-9
abundance: NA
d_gene: TRBD2
CDR3aa: CASNHGFMREGSYNEQFF
CDR3nt: TGTGCCAGCAACCATGGATTTATGCGGGAGGGTTCCTACAATGAGCAGTTCTTC

j_gene: TRBJ2-7
v_gene: TRBV5-1
abundance: NA
d_gene: TRBD2
CDR3aa: CASSLRSGGRYEQYF
CDR3nt: TGCGCCAGCAGCTTGAGAAGCGGGGGCCGCTACGAGCAGTACTTC

j_gene: TRBJ2-5
v_gene: TRBV4-3
abundance: NA
d_gene: TRBD2
CDR3aa: CASSQEWEGLGTQYF
CDR3nt: TGCGCCAGCAGCCAAGAGTGGGAGGGCCTGGGGACCCAGTACTTC